This T cell receptor beta chain is drawn from a study of control samples from healthy donors and cancer patients. Using immunoSEQ multiplex PCR, the repertoire was profiled, and TCRdb retains in-frame clones only, with some absent. The table lists some 79,000 clones, more than 75% of them singletons, with more than 3% in the top ten. Germline V gene data show CDR1 as SEHNR and CDR2 as FQNEAQ (reference sequence). This CDR3 has 12 amino acids. V was pared by 7 bases and J by 3 bases, with 10 bases between. Sequencing was performed on blood. The chain joins TRBV7-9 to TRBJ2-7; no reliable D call. The TCR comes from a woman between 50 and 59 years old in good health. Written as DNA, the CDR3 is TGTGCCAGCACCGAAACCATCTACGAGCAGTACTTC. Its protein is CASTETIYEQYF.